This passage covers 24 T cell receptor beta chains from one sample sequenced in a study of breast tumors, draining lymph nodes, adjacent tissues. TCRdb fed the multiplex PCR reads into MiXCR, producing one record per CDR3 protein. Of 13,000 to 15,000 distinct CDR3 sequences listed, roughly 55% are singletons. The sample comprised tumor-adjacent breast tissue. The receptors originated from a female donor with breast cancer. Some clones in this sample may be carry-over from other donors' samples.

This clonotype has a count of ten or more. This chain uses TRBV2 with TRBJ2-5; D not resolved. V was cut by 5 bases and J by 1 base, with 8 bases left in between. Germline V gene sequence: CDR1 SNHLY, CDR2 FYNNEI. This CDR3 has 13 residues. The CDR3 DNA is TGTGCCAGCAGTTACACGACCCAAGAGACCCAGTACTTC. Translated, it gives CASSYTTQETQYF.

This clonotype was found a few times. This chain connects TRBV10-3 to TRBJ2-7, with 8 bases fitting TRBD2. The ends lost 0 bases at V and 5 bases at J; junction bases unmatched: 3. The CDR3 loop spans 14 amino acids. Germline V gene data show CDR1 as ENHRY and CDR2 as SYGVKD. The CDR3 nucleotides read TGTGCCATCAGTGAGTCGACGGGGGGGGACGAGCAGTACTTC. It yields the protein CAISESTGGDEQYF.

By sample share, this clonotype is medium-sized (0.01 to 0.1%). The chain uses TRBV2 and TRBJ2-1; 8 bases match TRBD2. Germline loops: CDR1 SNHLY, CDR2 FYNNEI. Trimming took 6 bases from V and 4 from J; bases not matched to a gene: 8. This CDR3 comprises 15 residues. The CDR3, as DNA: TGTGCCAGCAGGGGAGCGGGGGCCGAATACAATGAGCAGTTCTTC. Translation gives CASRGAGAEYNEQFF.

The chain uses TRBV11-2 and TRBJ2-5; TRBD1 agrees at 7 bases. J was trimmed by 5 bases and V by 2 bases; bases with no gene match: 11. CDR1 and CDR2 from the germline V gene are SGHAT and FQNNGV. The CDR3 sequence is 16 residues long. The CDR3 sequence: CASSLIGTVALETQYF. CDR3 in DNA: TGTGCCAGCAGCTTAATCGGGACAGTAGCGTTGGAGACCCAGTACTTC.

This clonotype was counted many times. The genes are TRBV3-1 and TRBJ2-7; D may be TRBD1 or TRBD2 (6 bases each). Trimming removed 2 bases from V and 0 bases from J, with 17 bases in between. This CDR3 has 17 residues. From germline, CDR1 is LGHDT and CDR2 YNNKEL (reference sequence). The CDR3, as DNA: TGTGCCAGCAGCCAACCGGAAGGCGGGACACACTCCTACGAGCAGTACTTC. Translating gives CASSQPEGGTHSYEQYF.

The chain has TRBV6-2 or TRBV6-3 and TRBJ1-6; 7 bases map to TRBD1. This CDR3 is 14 amino acids long. The J segment lost 9 bases and the V segment lost 6 bases, leaving 8 bases of the junction unmatched. CDR1 MNHEY and CDR2 SVGEGT come from the germline V gene. DNA of the CDR3: TGTGCCAGCAGGAGAACAGGGGACCGTTCACCCCTCCACTTT. As protein: CASRRTGDRSPLHF.

This clonotype was counted once. The junction does not match germline at one end; this may be a read error. The chain has TRBV20-1 and TRBJ2-7, with 7 bases identical to TRBD1. Per the germline V gene, CDR1 is DFQATT and CDR2 is SNEGSKA (reference sequence). The CDR3 has 14 residues. CDR3 DNA sequence: TGCAGTGCTAGAGCGACAGGGAGCTCCTACGAGCAGTATTTC. As protein: CSARATGSSYEQYF.

The chain employs TRBV7-2 and TRBJ1-1; maybe TRBD1 (5 bases). This CDR3 spans 11 amino acids. V dropped 3 bases and J dropped 11 bases, with 10 bases sitting between them. Germline loops: CDR1 SGHTA, CDR2 FQGNSA. CDR3 in DNA: TGTGCCAGCAGCTTGGGGGGTATGGCTTTCTTT. It encodes CASSLGGMAFF.

The table lists this clonotype with a few counts. The chain is built from TRBV12-3 or TRBV12-4 and TRBJ1-5, with 11 positions matching TRBD1. The CDR3 loop spans 15 amino acids. V shed 5 bases, J shed 5 bases, and the junction held 5 bases outside the gene matches. Written as DNA, the CDR3 is TGTGCCAGCAGTCGGGGACAGGGGGGGCATCAGCCCCAGCATTTT. Amino acids: CASSRGQGGHQPQHF.

This clonotype came up a few times. The J gene is TRBJ2-3, the V gene TRBV7-3; D is uncertain. V lost 1 base, J lost 2 bases, and 7 bases lay in between. Germline V gives CDR1 SGHTA, CDR2 FQGTGA. CDR3 size: 14 residues. The CDR3 sequence: CASSLIPDTDTQYF. The CDR3 DNA follows: TGTGCCAGCAGCTTAATACCAGACACAGATACGCAGTATTTT.

The chain is built from TRBV12-3 or TRBV12-4 and TRBJ1-2, with 8 nucleotides matching TRBD1. This CDR3 spans 15 amino acids. Trimming removed 6 bases from V and 6 bases from J; junction bases left unmatched: 12. The CDR3 sequence is CASSGGWTGMNGYTF. DNA for the CDR3: TGTGCCAGCAGCGGAGGTTGGACAGGGATGAATGGCTACACCTTC.

The rearrangement links TRBV7-2 to TRBJ2-5; TRBD1 matches at 7 bases. Germline CDR1 SGHTA, CDR2 FQGNSA. The J segment lost 3 bases and the V segment lost 6 bases, leaving 10 bases of the junction unmatched. The CDR3 loop spans 15 amino acids. CDR3 sequence: CASSKTPRGKETQYF. The DNA for the CDR3 is TGTGCCAGCAGTAAAACCCCCAGGGGGAAAGAGACCCAGTACTTC.

Within the sample, this clonotype is large (0.1 to 1%). V and J are TRBV19 and TRBJ2-7; 8 nucleotides align to TRBD1. The germline CDR1 and CDR2 sequences are LNHDA and SQIVND (reference sequence). With 6 bases clipped from V and 1 base from J, the junction kept 11 bases outside the gene matches. This CDR3 has 16 amino acids. The DNA of the CDR3 is TGTGCCAGTAGAGGCCGCGGGACAGGTATGTCCTACGAGCAGTACTTC. Its protein is CASRGRGTGMSYEQYF.

For this clonotype: Relative to the germline gene, one junction end is altered; a read error may explain this. The chain combines TRBV6-2 or TRBV6-3 with TRBJ2-7, with 9 bases matching TRBD2. Per the germline V gene, CDR1 is MNHEY and CDR2 is SVGEGT. The CDR3 totals 18 residues. CDR3: CASSHSIRRREGLREQYF. CDR3 nucleotide sequence: TGTGCCAGCAGTCACTCGATACGACGGCGGGAGGGCTTGAGGGAGCAGTACTTC.

The chain recombines TRBV20-1 with TRBJ1-2, with 7 bases lining up with TRBD1. The CDR3 spans 13 residues. Germline CDR1 and CDR2: DFQATT and SNEGSKA (reference sequence). V was clipped by 4 bases and J by 4 bases; unmatched bases: 6. The CDR3 sequence is CSAKDREAYGYTF. The CDR3 DNA reads TGCAGTGCTAAAGACAGGGAGGCCTATGGCTACACCTTC.

The chain couples TRBV2 to TRBJ1-2, with 7 bases matching TRBD1. V shed 0 bases, J shed 8 bases, and the junction held 3 bases outside the gene matches. Germline CDR1 and CDR2: SNHLY and FYNNEI. The CDR3 runs 13 residues. The chain's CDR3 is CASSEAPGGGYTF. DNA for the CDR3: TGTGCCAGCAGTGAAGCCCCAGGGGGAGGCTACACCTTC. Variable domain in full (rest from reference TRBV2 and TRBJ1-2): EPEVTQTPSHQVTQMGQEVILRCVPISNHLYFYWYRQILGQKVEFLVSFYNNEISEKSEIFDDQFSVERPDGSNFTLKIRSTKLEDSAMYFCASSEAPGGGYTFGSGTRLTVV.

This clonotype was recorded at least ten times. V usage is TRBV9 and J usage is TRBJ2-2; D unclear. This CDR3 is built from 16 residues. The V and J ends lost 0 bases and 4 bases respectively, with 13 bases between them. Per the germline V gene, CDR1 is SGDLS and CDR2 is YYNGEE. CDR3: CASSVEGGEGTGELFF. CDR3 DNA: TGTGCCAGCAGCGTAGAGGGCGGTGAAGGCACCGGGGAGCTGTTTTTT.

Regarding this clonotype: One end of the junction does not line up with germline, which may come from a read error. The rearrangement links TRBV11-3 to TRBJ2-1; D uncertain. The CDR3 totals 15 residues. Germline CDR1 and CDR2: SGHNT and YENEEA. CDR3 amino acids: CASSRFLGSYNEQLF. In nucleotides, the CDR3 is TGTGCCAGCAGCCGATTTCTTGGCAGCTACAATGAGCAGCTCTTC. Drawing the rest from reference TRBV11-3 and TRBJ2-1, the complete variable domain is EAGVVQSPRYKIIEKKQPVAFWCNPISGHNTLYWYLQNLGQGPELLIRYENEEAVDDSQLPKDRFSAERLKGVDSTLKIQPAELGDSAVYLCASSRFLGSYNEQLFGPGTRLTVL.

By share of the sample, this clonotype is medium-sized. The chain uses TRBV5-6 and TRBJ2-7; 10 nucleotides match TRBD2. V lost 2 bases to trimming and J lost 4 bases; unmatched junction nucleotides: 24. The V gene's germline CDR1 is SGHDT and CDR2 YYEEEE. This CDR3 spans 21 amino acids. The CDR3 sequence: CASSFFDRQGREREGFYEQYF. As DNA, the CDR3 is TGTGCCAGCAGCTTCTTCGACCGACAGGGAAGAGAGCGGGAGGGATTTTACGAGCAGTACTTC.

This clonotype qualifies as large (0.1 to 1%). This chain joins TRBV7-8 and TRBJ2-7, with TRBD2 matching 8 bases. Germline trimming cut 4 bases from V and 3 bases from J; bases unmatched to any gene: 11. The CDR3 runs 16 residues. Germline V gene data show CDR1 as SGHVS and CDR2 as FQNEAQ. CDR3 in amino acids: CASSYGYGRGGYEQYF. Here the CDR3 DNA reads TGTGCCAGCAGCTACGGGTACGGGAGGGGTGGCTACGAGCAGTACTTC.

The chain uses TRBV20-1 and TRBJ1-5; no clear D. The V and J ends lost 2 bases and 3 bases respectively, with 11 bases between them. CDR1 is DFQATT, CDR2 SNEGSKA, per germline (reference sequence). This CDR3 has 14 residues. DNA of the CDR3: TGCAGTGCTAGAAGAGGTACAGTCAATCAGCCCCAGCATTTT. The encoded protein is CSARRGTVNQPQHF.

By proportion, this clonotype is medium-sized. The chain employs TRBV20-1 and TRBJ2-7; 9 bases are shared with TRBD1. Germline trimming cut 5 bases from V and 4 bases from J; bases unmatched to any gene: 0. Looked up from germline, CDR1 is DFQATT and CDR2 is SNEGSKA (reference sequence). The CDR3 has 11 amino acids. Here the CDR3 DNA reads TGCAGTGCTGGACAGGGGTACGAGCAGTACTTC. This gives the protein CSAGQGYEQYF.

The chain recombines TRBV29-1 with TRBJ2-2; 11 bases match TRBD2. The CDR3 loop spans 15 amino acids. The junction had 7 bases not matched to a gene; V was cut back by 6 bases and J by 4 bases. CDR1 and CDR2 (germline): SQVTM, ANQGSEA. DNA for the CDR3: TGCAGCGTCACAACTAGCGGGAGTCCCACCGGGGAGCTGTTTTTT. Protein product: CSVTTSGSPTGELFF.

This clonotype has more than one count but fewer than ten. The chain couples TRBV25-1 to TRBJ1-4; no reliable D call. Per the germline V gene, CDR1 is MGHDK and CDR2 is SYGVNS. There are 15 residues in the CDR3. The V end was cut by 7 bases, the J end by 2 bases, with 14 bases between. CDR3 bases: TGTGCCAGCAAGGTTGGGGATCTGACTAATGAAAAACTGTTTTTT. This encodes CASKVGDLTNEKLFF.